This T cell receptor (beta chain) originates from a study of T-cell reconstitution after alpha-beta-depleted transplantation in children. As it was prepared, the TCRbeta library received unique molecular identifiers. Each CDR3 protein gets one entry after TCRdb re-called the PCR reads with MiXCR. The sample consists of about 610,000 distinct CDR3 sequences, under 12% of them appearing once. Sample: PBMCs from the stem cell graft donor, taken from the stem cell graft. The sequence was collected from a human donor who donated a stem cell graft to a child with acute myeloid leukemia.

DNA for the CDR3: TGTGCCAGCAGCCCCCGCAGTGAAGCTTTCTTT. Translation: CASSPRSEAFF. The J gene is TRBJ1-1, the V gene TRBV7-9; D gene ambiguous. Per germline, CDR1 SEHNR and CDR2 FQNEAQ (reference sequence). This CDR3 has 11 residues. Trimming cost V 5 bases and J 7 bases, with 8 bases left between them.